Below, 2 T cell receptor beta chains from the same sample are listed, as sequenced in a study of blood T cells in healthy people across ages. The second PCR ran roughly 6 to 11 cycles with a sample-barcoded 5' primer and J-beta primers. From the 5' RACE reads, TCRdb called clonotypes with MiXCR, one entry per CDR3 protein. The sample consists of approximately 1.5 million distinct CDR3 sequences, about 35% of them appearing once. The specimen sequenced was blood. These receptor sequences come from a woman in her thirties in good health.

The sample holds one count of this clonotype. Possible read error: a much larger clone is one base away. The gene calls are TRBV29-1 and TRBJ2-7; D might be TRBD1 or TRBD2, each matching 5 bases. Germline lookup yields CDR1 SQVTM and CDR2 ANQGSEA. The CDR3 length is 11 residues. The CDR3 is CSVLGEYGQYF. As DNA, the CDR3 is TGCAGCGTTTTGGGGGAATACGGGCAGTACTTC.

With respect to this clonotype: The junction shows a germline mismatch at one end, possibly a read error. The chain combines TRBV2 with TRBJ1-5, with unresolved D. Germline V gene lookup returns CDR1 SNHLY and CDR2 FYNNEI. The CDR3 is made up of 16 amino acids. CDR3 region: CASSEGGGRGNQPQHF. CDR3 in DNA: TGTGCCAGCAGCGAAGGTGGAGGTAGGGGCAATCAGCCCCAGCATTTT.